These 31 T cell receptor beta chains were sequenced from one sample in a study of CD8 T cells in Susac syndrome. RNA totalling about 0.45 to 1 ug underwent reverse transcription with random hexamers. TCRdb called the immunoSEQ multiplex PCR reads again in MiXCR, with one record for every CDR3 protein. Altogether 75,000 to 95,000 distinct CDR3 sequences are present, over 75% being singletons, with the ten largest covering approximately 0.46%. Sequenced input: CD8+ T cells from PBMCs. The receptors originated from a human donor with multiple sclerosis.

V is TRBV7-6 and J is TRBJ2-1; perhaps TRBD2 as D (6 bases). Looked up from germline, CDR1 is SGHVS and CDR2 is FNYEAQ. This CDR3 contains 14 residues. Trimming pared 0 bases from V and 6 bases from J, leaving 9 bases between. CDR3 region: CASSLARTTNEQFF. CDR3 coding DNA: TGTGCCAGCAGCTTAGCCCGGACTACCAATGAGCAGTTCTTC.

V and J are TRBV10-1 and TRBJ1-1; 8 bases fit TRBD1. CDR1 is WNHNN and CDR2 is SYGVQD in the germline V gene (reference sequence). The CDR3 spans 16 residues. V shed 4 bases and J 3 bases; nucleotides not matched to a gene: 10. The CDR3 DNA reads TGCGCCAGCAGTGGGACGCAGGGGGCAAGAGACACTGAAGCTTTCTTT. This encodes CASSGTQGARDTEAFF.

This clonotype was seen only once. This sequence joins TRBV30 and TRBJ2-7, with TRBD1 identical over 12 bases. Germline CDR1 is GTSNPN and CDR2 is SVGIG (reference sequence). The CDR3 consists of 16 residues. J gave up 4 bases and V 5 bases, and 12 bases lay outside the gene matches. CDR3 sequence: CAWCQPGTGGRYEQYF. CDR3 sequence (DNA): TGTGCCTGGTGCCAACCCGGGACAGGGGGCAGGTACGAGCAGTACTTC.

This rearrangement joins TRBV28 to TRBJ2-3; the D gene is possibly TRBD2 (5 bases). Germline lookup yields CDR1 MDHEN and CDR2 SYDVKM. V was shortened by 8 bases and J by 2 bases, with 14 bases between the two germline ends. CDR3 length equals 14 residues. Here the CDR3 reads CASRRGSDTDTQYF. The CDR3 nucleotides are TGTGCCAGCCGACGGGGAAGCGACACAGATACGCAGTATTTT.

This sequence joins TRBV12-3 or TRBV12-4 and TRBJ2-5; TRBD1 matches at 11 bases. The CDR3 has 15 residues. Losses at the gene ends were 4 bases for V and 4 bases for J; bases not matched to a gene: 5. CDR3 in amino acids: CASSYSGTGGETQYF. Here the CDR3 DNA reads TGTGCCAGCAGTTACTCCGGGACAGGGGGAGAGACCCAGTACTTC.

The table lists this clonotype with a count of one. The rearrangement uses TRBV2 and TRBJ2-1; D is unresolved. The CDR3 spans 13 residues. Germline V CDR1 and CDR2: SNHLY, FYNNEI. V lost 1 base and J lost 3, with 4 bases in between. Here the CDR3 DNA reads TGTGCCAGCAGTGAAGGGGTCTACAATGAGCAGTTCTTC. The encoded protein is CASSEGVYNEQFF.

The rearrangement joins TRBV12-3 or TRBV12-4 to TRBJ2-7; perhaps D is TRBD1 or TRBD2 (5 bases each). There are 15 residues in the CDR3. Trimming removed 3 bases at V and 6 bases at J, with 18 bases between. CDR3 coding DNA: TGTGCCAGCAGTTTGGGGGACCGGGACGGTCTCGAGCAGTACTTC. It translates to CASSLGDRDGLEQYF.

CDR3 residues: CSARDPELAGASYEQYF. The DNA of the CDR3 is TGCAGTGCTAGAGATCCCGAACTAGCGGGGGCCTCCTACGAGCAGTACTTC. The chain couples TRBV20-1 to TRBJ2-7, with TRBD2 matching 11 bases. Germline CDR1 reads DFQATT; CDR2 reads SNEGSKA (reference sequence). Trimming removed 0 bases from V and 0 bases from J; junction bases left unmatched: 7. The CDR3 totals 17 residues.

A single count supports this clonotype. Here the CDR3 reads CSVEDLRGPGNTIYF. CDR3 DNA sequence: TGCAGCGTTGAAGATCTGCGGGGCCCTGGAAACACCATATATTTT. V gene TRBV29-1 combines with J gene TRBJ1-3, with TRBD1 as a possible D gene (5 bases). The CDR3 spans 15 residues. Trimming took off 0 bases at V and 2 bases at J, with 11 bases between the two ends. Germline CDR1 reads SQVTM; CDR2 reads ANQGSEA.

The genes are TRBV4-1 and TRBJ1-1; maybe TRBD1 (6 bases). Looked up from germline, CDR1 is MGHRA and CDR2 is YSYEKL. There are 16 residues in the CDR3. Between the trimmed V and J ends, which lost 3 bases and 9 bases, there was a span of 23 bases. The chain's CDR3 is CASSQEGGSRDIKAFF. CDR3 bases: TGCGCCAGCAGCCAGGAGGGGGGGAGCAGGGATATTAAAGCTTTCTTT.

This chain links TRBV27 with TRBJ1-1; 9 bases map to TRBD1. Germline CDR1 and CDR2: MNHEY and SMNVEV (reference sequence). V shed 7 bases and J 3 bases; nucleotides not matched to a gene: 9. The CDR3 is 15 residues long. CDR3 nucleotides: TGTGCCAGCACCCACAGGGGGCCTTGGGACACTGAAGCTTTCTTT. It specifies CASTHRGPWDTEAFF.

The genes are TRBV20-1 and TRBJ2-1; weak D call: TRBD2 (6 bases). Germline CDR1 DFQATT, CDR2 SNEGSKA (reference sequence). CDR3 length equals 15 residues. V was pared by 0 bases and J by 3 bases, with 12 bases between. The CDR3 spells CSAREAGIDYNEQFF. Here the CDR3 DNA reads TGCAGTGCTAGAGAAGCGGGCATAGACTACAATGAGCAGTTCTTC.

The rearrangement joins TRBV9 to TRBJ2-3; 10 bases map to TRBD2. The J segment lost 5 bases and the V segment lost 4 bases, leaving 10 bases of the junction unmatched. Germline V CDR1 and CDR2: SGDLS, YYNGEE. The CDR3 has 16 amino acids. The CDR3 bases are TGTGCCAGCAGCCCCCAGCGGGAGGGCCACAAAGATACGCAGTATTTT. Its protein is CASSPQREGHKDTQYF. Looking up the rest from reference TRBV9 and TRBJ2-3 gives the full variable domain: DSGVTQTPKHLITATGQRVTLRCSPRSGDLSVYWYQQSLDQGLQFLIQYYNGEERAKGNILERFSAQQFPDLHSELNLSSLELGDSALYFCASSPQREGHKDTQYFGPGTRLTVL.

The rearrangement uses TRBV11-1 and TRBJ1-2; 7 nucleotides match TRBD1. Germline V lookup: CDR1 SGHAT, CDR2 FQDESV (reference sequence). The CDR3 totals 14 residues. V lost 4 bases and J lost 3; bases outside the gene matches: 5. In nucleotides, the CDR3 is TGTGCCAGCAGCTCCAGGACAGGCTACTATGGCTACACCTTC. The encoded protein is CASSSRTGYYGYTF.

This chain joins TRBV14 and TRBJ1-1, with a weak D call TRBD1 (5 bases). Per germline, CDR1 SGHDN and CDR2 FVKESK. The V and J ends lost 7 bases and 7 bases respectively, with 22 bases between them. The CDR3 is 15 amino acids. The CDR3 loop reads CASTPRGAGHLEAFF. CDR3 sequence (DNA): TGTGCCAGCACCCCAAGGGGCGCAGGGCACCTTGAAGCTTTCTTT.

V gene TRBV11-2 combines with J gene TRBJ2-7; D possibly corresponds to TRBD1 (5 bases). Germline values: CDR1 SGHAT, CDR2 FQNNGV. The CDR3 has 16 amino acids. V shed 0 bases and J shed 3 bases, with 15 bases lying between them. CDR3 amino acids: CASSLESDAGRYEQYF. The CDR3 DNA reads as TGTGCCAGCAGCTTAGAATCTGACGCAGGGCGCTACGAGCAGTACTTC.

The rearrangement links TRBV5-6 to TRBJ1-5, with D possibly being TRBD1 (6 bases). Trimming took 0 bases from V and 6 from J, leaving 10 bases between them. Germline lookup yields CDR1 SGHDT and CDR2 YYEEEE. The CDR3 spans 14 residues. CDR3 sequence (DNA): TGTGCCAGCAGCTTGGGAGGGGGACCTCAGCCCCAGCATTTT. Amino acid sequence: CASSLGGGPQPQHF. The full variable domain, rest sourced from reference TRBV5-6 and TRBJ1-5, is DAGVTQSPTHLIKTRGQQVTLRCSPKSGHDTVSWYQQALGQGPQFIFQYYEEEERQRGNFPDRFSGHQFPNYSSELNVNALLLGDSALYLCASSLGGGPQPQHFGDGTRLSIL.

V usage is TRBV2 and J usage is TRBJ2-3; D may be TRBD2 (5 bases). CDR3 length: 14 residues. Trimming took 4 bases from V and 2 from J, leaving 10 bases between them. CDR1 and CDR2 from the germline V gene are SNHLY and FYNNEI. As DNA, the CDR3 is TGTGCCAGCAGTGTGGAGGAGATCACAGATACGCAGTATTTT. Its translation is CASSVEEITDTQYF.

This rearrangement joins TRBV6-1 to TRBJ2-3; D not certain. Germline V CDR1 and CDR2: MNHNS, SASEGT. Trimming took 11 bases from V and 5 from J, leaving 20 bases between them. The CDR3 extends over 14 amino acids. CDR3 loop: CAHDRTAAGDTQYF. CDR3 nucleotide sequence: TGTGCCCACGACCGGACCGCGGCAGGAGATACGCAGTATTTT.

V and J are TRBV19 and TRBJ1-1; D unclear. V dropped 5 bases and J dropped 4 bases, with 8 bases sitting between them. The CDR3 runs to 12 residues. Germline V gives CDR1 LNHDA, CDR2 SQIVND (reference sequence). CDR3 protein: CASSEGGTEAFF. CDR3 bases: TGTGCCAGTAGTGAGGGAGGCACTGAAGCTTTCTTT.

The CDR3 DNA reads TGTGCCAGCAGCGTAAGTGGCTTATTGGAGACCCAGTACTTC. Translating gives CASSVSGLLETQYF. The chain links TRBV9 to TRBJ2-5, with no clear D. V gave up 1 base and J gave up 5 bases, with 12 bases separating them. CDR1 and CDR2 (germline): SGDLS, YYNGEE. This CDR3 contains 14 residues. The whole variable domain, filled in from reference TRBV9 and TRBJ2-5, reads DSGVTQTPKHLITATGQRVTLRCSPRSGDLSVYWYQQSLDQGLQFLIQYYNGEERAKGNILERFSAQQFPDLHSELNLSSLELGDSALYFCASSVSGLLETQYFGPGTRLLVL.

This chain links TRBV28 with TRBJ2-3, with a tentative D call TRBD2 (5 bases). The CDR3 extends over 15 amino acids. CDR1 and CDR2 (germline): MDHEN, SYDVKM. The V gene lost 5 bases and the J gene lost 2 bases, with 14 bases spanning the gap. Here the CDR3 DNA reads TGTGCCAGCAGTCCGGACTTTAGCCCCACAGATACGCAGTATTTT. Residues: CASSPDFSPTDTQYF.

The V gene is TRBV9, the J gene TRBJ2-5; 9 bases fit TRBD2. Germline V CDR1 and CDR2: SGDLS, YYNGEE. The trim removed 2 bases at V and 0 bases at J, leaving 11 bases unmatched. The CDR3 runs to 18 residues. CDR3 region: CASSVNLELAGNQETQYF. In DNA, the CDR3 is TGTGCCAGCAGCGTGAATTTGGAACTAGCGGGTAACCAAGAGACCCAGTACTTC.

This chain links TRBV27 with TRBJ1-1; no clear D gene. The CDR3 contains 12 residues. The germline V gene has CDR1 MNHEY and CDR2 SMNVEV (reference sequence). V was cut by 3 bases and J by 9 bases, with 11 bases left in between. CDR3 sequence: CASSLLDGQAFF. The CDR3 region has the DNA TGTGCCAGCAGTTTGTTGGACGGACAAGCTTTCTTT.

The chain has TRBV2 and TRBJ2-5, with D perhaps TRBD1 (6 bases). There are 12 residues in the CDR3. Germline V gene data show CDR1 as SNHLY and CDR2 as FYNNEI. V dropped 8 bases and J dropped 3 bases, with 10 bases sitting between them. CDR3 in DNA: TGTGCCAGCGAGTCAGGGGAAGAGACCCAGTACTTC. Residues: CASESGEETQYF.

The V call is TRBV4-1, the J call TRBJ2-3; D unresolved. CDR1 is MGHRA, CDR2 YSYEKL, per germline. The CDR3 has 13 residues. Trimming removed 5 bases from V and 0 bases from J, with 6 bases in between. CDR3 nucleotides: TGCGCCAGCAGCGATCGAAGCACAGATACGCAGTATTTT. It encodes CASSDRSTDTQYF.

The genes are TRBV11-1 and TRBJ2-7; TRBD1 matches 9 bases. Losses at the gene ends were 5 bases for V and 0 bases for J; bases not matched to a gene: 29. CDR3 length: 23 amino acids. The germline CDR1 and CDR2 sequences are SGHAT and FQDESV (reference sequence). The CDR3 spells CASSEGGATPGTGKRGHSYEQYF. CDR3 bases: TGTGCCAGCAGCGAGGGTGGGGCGACCCCCGGGACAGGGAAGAGAGGTCACTCCTACGAGCAGTACTTC.

In nucleotides, the CDR3 is TGCAGCGTTGCTATCAGGGGCCTTAGCCAAGAGACCCAGTACTTC. Encoded protein: CSVAIRGLSQETQYF. This chain connects TRBV29-1 to TRBJ2-5; tentatively, D is TRBD1 (6 bases). Germline V lookup: CDR1 SQVTM, CDR2 ANQGSEA. The CDR3 contains 15 residues. V was clipped by 4 bases and J by 1 base, with 16 bases between them.

V usage is TRBV5-1 and J usage is TRBJ2-5; D might be TRBD2 (6 bases). Germline CDR1 and CDR2: SGHRS and YFSETQ. CDR3 length: 17 amino acids. Trimming removed 4 bases from V and 5 bases from J, with 24 bases in between. The DNA of the CDR3 is TGCGCCAGCAGCCCCTTGGGGGGAACCGCCCTTTGGGAGACCCAGTACTTC. Translation gives CASSPLGGTALWETQYF.

The chain has TRBV6-5 and TRBJ2-1; TRBD2 matches 9 bases. CDR1 is MNHEY, CDR2 SVGAGI, per germline. The CDR3 is made up of 15 amino acids. The trim removed 0 bases at V and 7 bases at J, leaving 4 bases unmatched. The chain's CDR3 is CASSYSAGGQNEQFF. In DNA, the CDR3 is TGTGCCAGCAGTTACTCGGCGGGAGGGCAGAATGAGCAGTTCTTC.

The chain joins TRBV5-6 to TRBJ2-7; 8 positions agree with TRBD1. The CDR3 totals 19 residues. The junction had 16 bases not matched to a gene; V was cut back by 1 base and J by 1 base. Germline CDR1 SGHDT, CDR2 YYEEEE. CDR3 bases: TGTGCCAGCAGCTTGCCCACCGGGACAGGATTGTCGAGGTCCTACGAGCAGTACTTC. Its translation is CASSLPTGTGLSRSYEQYF.